This T cell receptor beta chain was profiled in a study of human T cells and chemical hapten exposure. In the study overall: Skin on the upper inner arm, about 2 cm by about 2 cm in size, was sensitized with 2% DPC.

Time point described: pre-sensitization, week 0. Treatment indicated: therapeutic diphenylcyclopropenone sensitization with weekly scalp DPC. The trim removed 6 bases at V and 6 bases at J, leaving 4 bases unmatched. The V gene's germline CDR1 is MNHEY and CDR2 SVGEGT. The CDR3 runs to 13 residues. This clonotype came up a few times. A single record per CDR3 protein comes from TCRdb applying MiXCR to the RACE reads. This sample carries tens of thousands of distinct CDR3 sequences, 9.6% of them seen once, and the ten largest clones take approximately 3.9%. The V call is TRBV6-2 or TRBV6-3, the J call TRBJ2-3; TRBD1 matches 9 bases. Sequences were derived from whole blood, sampled in connection with sensitization to the hapten diphenylcyclopropenone (DPC). This sequence originates from a middle-aged woman with alopecia areata. Some clones in this sample may be carry-over from other donors' samples. The CDR3 DNA sequence: TGTGCCAGCAGGGACAGGGGATGGGATACGCAGTATTTT. Translation: CASRDRGWDTQYF.